This TCR beta chain was found in a study of PD-1 blockade in classical Hodgkin lymphoma. Notes on the study in general: Lower baseline TCR diversity was reported for newly diagnosed patients than for healthy donors. CD4+ but not CD8+ TCR diversity rose significantly by C4D1.

Every patient had relapsed following autologous stem cell transplantation, and cohorts differed in brentuximab vedotin exposure. Remarks on this clone: Its antigen is as yet unknown.

After removal of 4 bases from V and 6 bases from J, the junction contained 6 bases not matched to a gene. The CDR3 has 14 amino acids. Germline assignment: CDR1 SGHRS and CDR2 YFSETQ. Some clones are missing from TCRdb's copy, which holds only in-frame ones; the method was immunoSEQ multiplex PCR. The sample holds more than 15,000 clones, 75% to 85% seen once. The TCR comes from a human donor with classical Hodgkin lymphoma. Source: peripheral blood mononuclear cells (PBMCs), taken at baseline. The V call is TRBV5-1, the J call TRBJ2-1; 8 nucleotides line up with TRBD2. The DNA for the CDR3 is TGCGCCAGCAGCGGTCCCGGGACTAGCAATGAGCAGTTCTTC. As protein: CASSGPGTSNEQFF.